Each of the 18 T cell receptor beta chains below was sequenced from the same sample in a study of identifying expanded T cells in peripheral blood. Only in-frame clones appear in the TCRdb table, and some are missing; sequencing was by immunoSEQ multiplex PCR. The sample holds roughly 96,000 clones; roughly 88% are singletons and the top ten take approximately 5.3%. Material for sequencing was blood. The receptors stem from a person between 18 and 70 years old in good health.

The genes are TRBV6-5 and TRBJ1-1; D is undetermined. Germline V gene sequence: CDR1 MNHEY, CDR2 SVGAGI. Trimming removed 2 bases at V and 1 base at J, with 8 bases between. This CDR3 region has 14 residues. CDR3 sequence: CASSYLRTNTEAFF. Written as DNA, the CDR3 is TGTGCCAGCAGTTACCTGCGGACGAACACTGAAGCTTTCTTT.

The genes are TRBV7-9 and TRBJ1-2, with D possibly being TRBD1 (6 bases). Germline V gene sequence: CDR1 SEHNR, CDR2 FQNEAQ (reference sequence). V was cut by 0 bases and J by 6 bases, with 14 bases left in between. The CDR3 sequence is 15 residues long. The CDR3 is CASSLAYRDGNGYTF. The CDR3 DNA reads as TGTGCCAGCAGCTTAGCTTACAGGGACGGGAATGGCTACACCTTC.

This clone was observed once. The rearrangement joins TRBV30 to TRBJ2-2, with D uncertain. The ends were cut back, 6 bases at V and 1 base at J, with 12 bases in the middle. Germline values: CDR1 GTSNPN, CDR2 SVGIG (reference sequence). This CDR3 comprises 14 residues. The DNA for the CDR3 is TGTGCCTGTCGTCGGGTGGAGAACACCGGGGAGCTGTTTTTT. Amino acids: CACRRVENTGELFF.

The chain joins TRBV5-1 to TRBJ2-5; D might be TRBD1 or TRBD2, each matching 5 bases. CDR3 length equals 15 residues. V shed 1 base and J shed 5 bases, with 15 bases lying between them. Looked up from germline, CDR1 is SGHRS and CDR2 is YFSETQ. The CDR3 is CASSLNSGGGETQYF. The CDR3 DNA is TGCGCCAGCAGCTTGAATTCTGGGGGTGGGGAGACCCAGTACTTC.

The CDR3, as DNA: TGTGCCACCAAACGTAGACAGGGGGCGGGCTACACCTTC. Its translation: CATKRRQGAGYTF. The chain combines TRBV27 with TRBJ1-2; 10 nucleotides align to TRBD1. V gave up 10 bases and J gave up 8 bases; unmatched junction bases: 10. Germline loops: CDR1 MNHEY, CDR2 SMNVEV (reference sequence). The CDR3 covers 13 residues.

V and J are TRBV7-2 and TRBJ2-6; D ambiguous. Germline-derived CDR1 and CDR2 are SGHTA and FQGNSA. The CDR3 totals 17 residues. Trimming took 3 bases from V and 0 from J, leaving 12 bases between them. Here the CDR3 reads CASSFRSVSSGANVLTF. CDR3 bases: TGTGCCAGCAGCTTTCGTTCAGTCAGCTCTGGGGCCAACGTCCTGACTTTC.

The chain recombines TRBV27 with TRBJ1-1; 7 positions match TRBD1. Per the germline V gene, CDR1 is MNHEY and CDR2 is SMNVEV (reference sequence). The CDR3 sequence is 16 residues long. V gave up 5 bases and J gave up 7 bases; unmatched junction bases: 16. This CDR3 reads CASSLALTGVWIEAFF. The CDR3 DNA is TGTGCCAGCAGTCTGGCCCTAACAGGGGTCTGGATTGAAGCTTTCTTT.

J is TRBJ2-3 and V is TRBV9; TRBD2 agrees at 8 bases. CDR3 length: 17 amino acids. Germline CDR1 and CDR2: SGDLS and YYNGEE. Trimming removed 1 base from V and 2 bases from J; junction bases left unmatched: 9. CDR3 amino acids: CASSVQNSGENTDTQYF. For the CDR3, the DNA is TGTGCCAGCAGCGTACAGAATAGCGGGGAAAACACAGATACGCAGTATTTT.

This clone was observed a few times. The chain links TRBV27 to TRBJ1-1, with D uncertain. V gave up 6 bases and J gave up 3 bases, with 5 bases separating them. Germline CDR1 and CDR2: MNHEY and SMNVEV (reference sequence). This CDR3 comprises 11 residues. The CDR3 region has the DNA TGTGCCAGCAGAGATGACACTGAAGCTTTCTTT. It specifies CASRDDTEAFF.

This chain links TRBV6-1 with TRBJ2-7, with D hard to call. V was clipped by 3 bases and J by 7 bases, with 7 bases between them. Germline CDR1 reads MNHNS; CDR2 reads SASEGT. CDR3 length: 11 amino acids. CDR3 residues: CASSDRLEQYF. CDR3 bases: TGTGCCAGCAGTGACCGCTTAGAGCAGTACTTC.

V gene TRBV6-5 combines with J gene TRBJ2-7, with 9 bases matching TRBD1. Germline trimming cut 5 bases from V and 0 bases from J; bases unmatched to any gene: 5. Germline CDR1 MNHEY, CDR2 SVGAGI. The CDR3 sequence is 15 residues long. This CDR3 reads CASSTNRGHSYEQYF. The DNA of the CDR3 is TGTGCCAGCAGTACGAACAGGGGGCACTCCTACGAGCAGTACTTC.

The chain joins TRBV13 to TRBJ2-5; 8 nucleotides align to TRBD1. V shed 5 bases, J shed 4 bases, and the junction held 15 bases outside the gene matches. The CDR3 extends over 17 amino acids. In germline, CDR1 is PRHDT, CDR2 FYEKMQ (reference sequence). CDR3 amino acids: CASSLRRKTGDGETQYF. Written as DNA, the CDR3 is TGTGCCAGCAGCCTTAGGAGGAAGACAGGGGACGGAGAGACCCAGTACTTC.

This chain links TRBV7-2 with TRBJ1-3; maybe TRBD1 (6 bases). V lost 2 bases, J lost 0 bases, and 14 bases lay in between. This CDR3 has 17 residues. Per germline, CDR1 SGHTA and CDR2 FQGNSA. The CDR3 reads CASSLRGGPSSGNTIYF. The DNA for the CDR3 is TGTGCCAGCAGCTTACGGGGGGGGCCGAGCTCTGGAAACACCATATATTTT.

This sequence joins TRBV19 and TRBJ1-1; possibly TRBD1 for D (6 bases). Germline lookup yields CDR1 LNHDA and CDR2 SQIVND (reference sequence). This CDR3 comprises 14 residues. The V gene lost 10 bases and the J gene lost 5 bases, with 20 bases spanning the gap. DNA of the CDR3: TGTGCCACCCGGTCCGCGAACAGGGCTACTGAAGCTTTCTTT. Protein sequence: CATRSANRATEAFF.

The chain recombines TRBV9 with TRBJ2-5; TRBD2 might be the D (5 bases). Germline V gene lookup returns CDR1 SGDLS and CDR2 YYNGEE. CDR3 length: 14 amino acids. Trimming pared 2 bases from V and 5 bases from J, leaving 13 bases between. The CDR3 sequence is CASSVAGGTETQYF. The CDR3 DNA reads TGTGCCAGCAGCGTGGCGGGCGGTACGGAGACCCAGTACTTC.

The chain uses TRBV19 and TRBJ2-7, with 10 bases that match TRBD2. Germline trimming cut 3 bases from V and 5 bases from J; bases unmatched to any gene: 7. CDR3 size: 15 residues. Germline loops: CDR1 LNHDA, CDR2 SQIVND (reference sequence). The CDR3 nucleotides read TGTGCCAGTAGTATCACTAGCGGGACGCCACACGAGCAGTACTTC. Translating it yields CASSITSGTPHEQYF.

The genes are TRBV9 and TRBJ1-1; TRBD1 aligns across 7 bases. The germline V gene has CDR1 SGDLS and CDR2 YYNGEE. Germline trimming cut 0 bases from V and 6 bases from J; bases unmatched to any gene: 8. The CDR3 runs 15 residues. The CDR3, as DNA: TGTGCCAGCAGCGTAGTTCGAAAGGGGGCCGCTGAAGCTTTCTTT. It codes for CASSVVRKGAAEAFF. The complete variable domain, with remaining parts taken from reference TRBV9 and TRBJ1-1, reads DSGVTQTPKHLITATGQRVTLRCSPRSGDLSVYWYQQSLDQGLQFLIQYYNGEERAKGNILERFSAQQFPDLHSELNLSSLELGDSALYFCASSVVRKGAAEAFFGQGTRLTVV.

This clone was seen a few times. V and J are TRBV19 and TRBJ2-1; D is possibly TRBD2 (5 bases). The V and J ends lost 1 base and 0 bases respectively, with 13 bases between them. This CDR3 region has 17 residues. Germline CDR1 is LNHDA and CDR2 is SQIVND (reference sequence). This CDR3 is CASSIVMRRSSYNEQFF. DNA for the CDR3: TGTGCCAGTAGTATAGTTATGCGGAGGAGCTCCTACAATGAGCAGTTCTTC.